These 27 T cell receptor beta chains were sequenced from one sample in a study of beta chain features in type 1 diabetes. cDNA synthesis used the whole RNA isolate, giving expressed TCRB sequences. Measured with immunoSEQ multiplex PCR; TCRdb has only the in-frame clones, and not every one. Among about 370,000 clones listed, roughly 9.8% were seen once. These receptors are not linked to any known antigen. General observations from the study: Shorter TCRB CDR3s, moderately but significantly so, marked every one of the four CD4+ subsets in Type 1 diabetes patients.

Specimen: central memory CD4+ T cells from blood. The source is a man aged 25 to 40 with type 1 diabetes.

This chain joins TRBV10-3 and TRBJ1-5; D is possibly TRBD1 (5 bases). The CDR3 is 16 residues long. Trimming shortened V by 6 bases and J by 0 bases, and 15 bases separated the two germline ends. Germline CDR1 and CDR2: ENHRY and SYGVKD. The CDR3 nucleotides are TGTGCCATCAGCCGGGGGGGTGACTCTAGCAATCAGCCCCAGCATTTT. As protein: CAISRGGDSSNQPQHF.

This rearrangement joins TRBV6-5 to TRBJ2-1; possibly TRBD2 for D (5 bases). Trimming shortened V by 5 bases and J by 13 bases, and 15 bases separated the two germline ends. This CDR3 is 12 amino acids long. CDR1 MNHEY and CDR2 SVGAGI come from the germline V gene. The CDR3, as DNA: TGTGCCAGCAGTCCTACTAGGATGGGTCAGTTCTTC. Amino acid sequence: CASSPTRMGQFF.

The chain is built from TRBV5-1 and TRBJ2-5; D gene ambiguous. Germline loops: CDR1 SGHRS, CDR2 YFSETQ. Between the trimmed V and J ends, which lost 1 base and 2 bases, there was a span of 12 bases. This CDR3 contains 15 residues. CDR3 sequence (DNA): TGCGCCAGCAGCTTGCTAGGGTATCAGCAAGAGACCCAGTACTTC. It yields the protein CASSLLGYQQETQYF.

The J gene is TRBJ2-1, the V gene TRBV12-2; the table's D gene call, TRBD2, was not cross checked with the DNA. TRBV12-2 represents a pseudogene. CDR3 size: 18 residues. The CDR3 reads CASRLAHNGGRDHHEQFF. The CDR3 region has the DNA TGTGCAAGTCGCTTAGCCCATAACGGCGGGAGAGATCACCATGAGCAGTTCTTC.

Only a few counts were recorded for this clone. The chain recombines TRBV6-6 with TRBJ2-6, with a possible D match to TRBD1 (6 bases). This CDR3 is 15 amino acids long. The germline V gene has CDR1 MNHNY and CDR2 SVGAGI (reference sequence). Trimming left V 7 bases short and J 4 bases short, with 14 bases between. The CDR3 DNA reads as TGTGCCAGCAAGCTACAGGGTCCAGGGGCCAACGTCCTGACTTTC. Protein: CASKLQGPGANVLTF.

This clone was seen a few times. V is TRBV10-3 and J is TRBJ2-3; 14 bases match TRBD2. Trimming removed 3 bases from V and 5 bases from J; junction bases left unmatched: 10. The CDR3 runs to 18 residues. Germline lookup yields CDR1 ENHRY and CDR2 SYGVKD. The CDR3 sequence is CAISDPLGLAGEGDTQYF. In DNA form, the CDR3 reads TGTGCCATCAGTGACCCGTTGGGACTAGCGGGAGAAGGAGATACGCAGTATTTT.

For this clone: This sample also contains other DNA sequences that code for the same CDR3. V gene TRBV19 combines with J gene TRBJ1-2; D is undetermined. Germline CDR1 is LNHDA and CDR2 is SQIVND (reference sequence). Trimming removed 5 bases from V and 1 base from J, with 5 bases in between. The CDR3 runs 12 residues. The CDR3 region is CASSYSNYGYTF. DNA of the CDR3: TGTGCCAGTAGTTACAGTAACTATGGCTACACCTTC.

This clone occurred once. The chain joins TRBV6-1 to TRBJ1-2; 8 positions agree with TRBD1. CDR3 length: 14 residues. The ends lost 5 bases at V and 7 bases at J; junction bases unmatched: 9. CDR1 and CDR2 from the germline V gene are MNHNS and SASEGT. The CDR3: CASSFTGGSGGYTF. DNA of the CDR3: TGTGCCAGCAGTTTCACAGGGGGGTCGGGTGGCTACACCTTC.

This clone showed up just a few times. The rearrangement uses TRBV11-2 and TRBJ2-3, with D hard to call. The CDR3 sequence is 10 residues long. The germline V gene encodes CDR1 SGHAT and CDR2 FQNNGV. Trimming pared 8 bases from V and 4 bases from J, leaving 4 bases between. The CDR3 nucleotides read TGTGCCAGCGGCTCAGATACGCAGTATTTT. It codes for CASGSDTQYF.

In this sample, this clone turned up many times. The CDR3 bases are TGTGCCAGCAGCTTGGCAGGGGACGAGACCCAGTACTTC. Translating gives CASSLAGDETQYF. The genes are TRBV5-4 and TRBJ2-5, with a weak D call TRBD1 (6 bases). The CDR3 covers 13 residues. Germline CDR1 is SGHNT and CDR2 is YYREEE (reference sequence). V gave up 0 bases and J gave up 5 bases, with 8 bases separating them.

The J gene is TRBJ2-5, the V gene TRBV7-2, with a possible D match to TRBD1 (5 bases). The CDR3 covers 15 residues. Trimming pared 3 bases from V and 1 base from J, leaving 12 bases between. CDR1 and CDR2 (germline): SGHTA, FQGNSA. Written as DNA, the CDR3 is TGTGCCAGCAGCTTTCCGGCAGGGCCCCAAGAGACCCAGTACTTC. This translates into CASSFPAGPQETQYF.

This clone was detected only a few times. One end of the junction fails to match germline, which may point to a read error. The genes are TRBV7-7 and TRBJ2-7; possible D gene TRBD1, 5 bases. The CDR3 contains 15 residues. The germline gives CDR1 SSHAT, CDR2 FNYEAQ (reference sequence). CDR3 residues: CASSSGSGLTYEQYF. CDR3 coding DNA: TGTGCTAGCAGCTCAGGGTCAGGCCTAACCTACGAGCAGTACTTC. Full variable domain (remainder filled in from reference TRBV7-7 and TRBJ2-7): GAGVSQSPRYKVTKRGQDVTLRCDPISSHATLYWYQQALGQGPEFLTYFNYEAQPDKSGLPSDRFSAERPEGSISTLTIQRTEQRDSAMYRCASSSGSGLTYEQYFGPGTRLTVT.

The chain carries TRBV7-2 and TRBJ1-1; D is unresolved. V was clipped by 0 bases and J by 3 bases, with 5 bases between them. CDR3 length: 13 amino acids. The germline CDR1 and CDR2 sequences are SGHTA and FQGNSA. The CDR3 here is CASSLAEDTEAFF. The CDR3 nucleotides read TGTGCCAGCAGCTTAGCGGAGGACACTGAAGCTTTCTTT.

The table lists this clone with many counts. This chain uses TRBV4-2 with TRBJ2-7; D could derive from TRBD1 or TRBD2 (5 bases each). The germline V and J ends were trimmed by 4 bases and 2 bases, with 12 bases remaining between them. CDR3 length: 14 amino acids. Per the germline V gene, CDR1 is LGHNA and CDR2 is YNFKEQ. In DNA form, the CDR3 reads TGTGCCAGCAGCCTGGGACCGACGACCTACGAGCAGTACTTC. Protein sequence: CASSLGPTTYEQYF.

The genes are TRBV6-5 and TRBJ2-2, with no clear D. Germline lookup yields CDR1 MNHEY and CDR2 SVGAGI. V lost 6 bases, J lost 3 bases, and 8 bases lay in between. This CDR3 spans 13 amino acids. The CDR3 sequence: CASSQGYTGELFF. Written as DNA, the CDR3 is TGTGCCAGCAGCCAAGGGTACACCGGGGAGCTGTTTTTT.

This clone was seen at least ten times. CDR3 region: CASGEGIHNEQFF. In DNA form, the CDR3 reads TGTGCCAGCGGGGAGGGGATCCACAATGAGCAGTTCTTC. This chain uses TRBV7-2 with TRBJ2-1; 7 bases line up with TRBD2. The germline V gene has CDR1 SGHTA and CDR2 FQGNSA. The CDR3 is 13 residues long. The junction had 6 bases not matched to a gene; V was cut back by 8 bases and J by 5 bases.

The table lists this clone with a few counts. The junction departs from the called germline gene at one end, perhaps through a read error. The chain employs TRBV5-4 and TRBJ2-1; D might be TRBD1 or TRBD2, each matching 5 bases. Per germline, CDR1 SGHNT and CDR2 YYREEE (reference sequence). This CDR3 spans 15 amino acids. CDR3 sequence reads: CASSLDYGLGVMWVF. DNA of the CDR3: TGTGCCAGCAGCTTGGATTACGGCTTGGGGGTGATGTGGGTCTTC.

This clone was observed a few times. Distinct nucleotide sequences in the sample also encode this CDR3. The chain uses TRBV7-2 and TRBJ2-3, with 8 bases lining up with TRBD2. The CDR3 consists of 14 residues. The germline gives CDR1 SGHTA, CDR2 FQGNSA. The ends lost 5 bases at V and 2 bases at J; junction bases unmatched: 3. CDR3 protein: CASSPGLATDTQYF. As DNA, the CDR3 is TGTGCCAGCAGCCCCGGACTAGCCACAGATACGCAGTATTTT. The variable domain in full, completed from reference TRBV7-2 and TRBJ2-3, reads GAGVSQSPSNKVTEKGKDVELRCDPISGHTALYWYRQSLGQGLEFLIYFQGNSAPDKSGLPSDRFSAERTGGSVSTLTIQRTQQEDSAVYLCASSPGLATDTQYFGPGTRLTVL.

In its sample, this clone was seen a few times. Here the CDR3 reads CASSSGTGNQPQHF. The CDR3, as DNA: TGTGCCAGCAGCTCCGGGACAGGCAATCAGCCCCAGCATTTT. The chain couples TRBV5-6 to TRBJ1-5; TRBD1 agrees at 7 bases. V trimming: 3 bases; J trimming: 2 bases; junction bases outside the gene matches: 2. Germline CDR1 reads SGHDT; CDR2 reads YYEEEE. This CDR3 has 14 residues.

This clone was seen a few times. The chain recombines TRBV5-4 with TRBJ2-3; TRBD2 matches 10 bases. CDR1 is SGHNT, CDR2 YYREEE, per germline (reference sequence). J gave up 5 bases and V 2 bases, and 8 bases lay outside the gene matches. The CDR3 contains 16 residues. The CDR3 nucleotides read TGTGCCAGCAGCTTACGTCTAGCGGGAGCTATAGATACGCAGTATTTT. This sequence encodes CASSLRLAGAIDTQYF.

This clone was seen repeatedly, ten times or more. The genes are TRBV7-2 and TRBJ2-1, with TRBD1 matching 7 bases. CDR1 and CDR2 from the germline V gene are SGHTA and FQGNSA. The ends lost 5 bases at V and 2 bases at J; junction bases unmatched: 6. This CDR3 contains 15 residues. DNA of the CDR3: TGTGCCAGCAGCCCGGGACAGTCCCCCTACAATGAGCAGTTCTTC. Translation: CASSPGQSPYNEQFF.

This clone has just a few counts. The V call is TRBV11-2, the J call TRBJ2-7, with no clear D. The CDR3 length is 16 residues. The germline V gene has CDR1 SGHAT and CDR2 FQNNGV. V lost 6 bases and J 4 bases, leaving 22 bases between the germline ends. The chain's CDR3 is CASRPRNAKSIYEQYF. DNA of the CDR3: TGTGCCAGCAGACCACGTAATGCTAAATCGATATACGAGCAGTACTTC. The full variable domain, rest sourced from reference TRBV11-2 and TRBJ2-7, is EAGVAQSPRYKIIEKRQSVAFWCNPISGHATLYWYQQILGQGPKLLIQFQNNGVVDDSQLPKDRFSAERLKGVDSTLKIQPAKLEDSAVYLCASRPRNAKSIYEQYFGPGTRLTVT.

Only a few counts were recorded for this clone. The junction departs from germline at one end; a sequencing error may be responsible. The chain recombines TRBV5-1 with TRBJ1-1; D remains ambiguous. Per germline, CDR1 SGHRS and CDR2 YFSETQ. The CDR3 is made up of 15 amino acids. The CDR3: CASSRGPVIPTEAFF. In DNA, the CDR3 is TGTGCCAGCAGCCGTGGACCAGTAATCCCCACTGAAGCTTTCTTT.

The chain combines TRBV7-9 with TRBJ2-5; TRBD1 matches at 9 bases. The length of the CDR3 is 15 residues. Germline loops: CDR1 SEHNR, CDR2 FQNEAQ (reference sequence). J lost 2 bases, V lost 5 bases, and 6 bases had no gene match. The CDR3 reads CASSTGQGPQETQYF. CDR3 in DNA: TGTGCCAGCAGCACCGGACAGGGGCCGCAAGAGACCCAGTACTTC.

V and J are TRBV6-5 and TRBJ2-1, with 11 bases aligning to TRBD2. This CDR3 is 15 amino acids long. Losses at the gene ends were 6 bases for V and 10 bases for J; bases not matched to a gene: 11. Per germline, CDR1 MNHEY and CDR2 SVGAGI. As DNA, the CDR3 is TGTGCCAGCAGCTGGGTACTAGCGGGAGTGGGGGAGCAGTTCTTC. The encoded protein is CASSWVLAGVGEQFF.

In its sample, this clone was seen a few times. This rearrangement joins TRBV7-2 to TRBJ2-1, with a tentative D call TRBD2 (5 bases). The CDR3 loop spans 15 amino acids. V was shortened by 1 base and J by 9 bases, with 16 bases between the two germline ends. The V gene's germline CDR1 is SGHTA and CDR2 FQGNSA. CDR3 sequence (DNA): TGTGCCAGCAGCTTAGATCAGCCAGGAGGTTTTGAGCAGTTCTTC. Protein: CASSLDQPGGFEQFF. The entire variable domain, with the rest obtained from reference TRBV7-2 and TRBJ2-1, is as follows: GAGVSQSPSNKVTEKGKDVELRCDPISGHTALYWYRQSLGQGLEFLIYFQGNSAPDKSGLPSDRFSAERTGGSVSTLTIQRTQQEDSAVYLCASSLDQPGGFEQFFGPGTRLTVL.

This clone was detected many times. The chain joins TRBV7-9 to TRBJ2-7, with 8 bases lining up with TRBD2. The CDR3 has 15 amino acids. Germline V gives CDR1 SEHNR, CDR2 FQNEAQ (reference sequence). V lost 5 bases and J lost 1; bases outside the gene matches: 7. CDR3 DNA sequence: TGTGCCAGCAGCCCCCCGGGGGGGCGATCCTACGAGCAGTACTTC. Translated, it gives CASSPPGGRSYEQYF.